One sample yielded the 26 T cell receptor beta chains listed below, sequenced in a study of shared clonotypes between healthy human individuals. Here immunoSEQ multiplex PCR was the method, and the copy in TCRdb shows in-frame clones only, minus some. The sample records 850,000 to 1,200,000 clones, roughly 80% being singletons. Material: memory CD4+ T cells sorted from blood. Subset given: CD45RA-negative fraction. These receptors were collected from a man younger than 35 in good health.

The CDR3 DNA sequence: TGTGCCAGCAGCTTGGCCGGGACAGCCCACCAAGGGGGCTACACCTTC. Its translation: CASSLAGTAHQGGYTF. This rearrangement joins TRBV5-5 to TRBJ1-2, with 7 nucleotides matching TRBD1. The ends lost 0 bases at V and 8 bases at J; junction bases unmatched: 13. This CDR3 spans 16 amino acids. The V gene's germline CDR1 is SGHKS and CDR2 YYEKEE (reference sequence).

This clone was counted many times. The chain combines TRBV4-1 with TRBJ1-2, with D possibly matching TRBD1 (6 bases). The CDR3 spans 16 residues. The V gene lost 0 bases and the J gene lost 2 bases, with 13 bases spanning the gap. CDR1 and CDR2 from the germline V gene are MGHRA and YSYEKL. The DNA of the CDR3 is TGCGCCAGCAGCCAAGAGGAAGACAGGAGCAACTATGGCTACACCTTC. The encoded protein is CASSQEEDRSNYGYTF.

This clone occurred a few times. The chain carries TRBV30 and TRBJ2-5; possibly TRBD1 or TRBD2 for D (6 bases each). Germline V gene lookup returns CDR1 GTSNPN and CDR2 SVGIG (reference sequence). The CDR3 extends over 14 amino acids. Trimming removed 5 bases at V and 7 bases at J, with 20 bases between. The CDR3 region is CAWSLAVRGGTQYF. CDR3 sequence (DNA): TGTGCCTGGTCCCTCGCTGTCAGGGGAGGGACCCAGTACTTC.

This sequence joins TRBV19 and TRBJ2-1; D possibly uses TRBD1 or TRBD2 (5 bases each). The V gene's germline CDR1 is LNHDA and CDR2 SQIVND (reference sequence). V lost 3 bases, J lost 5 bases, and 14 bases lay in between. The CDR3 consists of 15 residues. CDR3 sequence reads: CASSMGRAGNNEQFF. The CDR3 region has the DNA TGTGCCAGTAGTATGGGGCGGGCCGGGAACAATGAGCAGTTCTTC.

This rearrangement joins TRBV19 to TRBJ1-5; 11 bases match TRBD1. The CDR3 runs to 15 residues. The J segment lost 7 bases and the V segment lost 7 bases, leaving 9 bases of the junction unmatched. Germline assignment: CDR1 LNHDA and CDR2 SQIVND (reference sequence). The CDR3 DNA is TGTGCCAGTAAATCCGGGACAGGGGGAGGACAGCCCCAGCATTTT. It yields the protein CASKSGTGGGQPQHF. The variable domain in full, completed from reference TRBV19 and TRBJ1-5, reads DGGITQSPKYLFRKEGQNVTLSCEQNLNHDAMYWYRQDPGQGLRLIYYSQIVNDFQKGDIAEGYSVSREKKESFPLTVTSAQKNPTAFYLCASKSGTGGGQPQHFGDGTRLSIL.

The chain is built from TRBV5-6 and TRBJ2-4; a weak D match, TRBD2 (6 bases). The CDR3 sequence is 16 residues long. Germline CDR1 and CDR2: SGHDT and YYEEEE. With 4 bases removed from V and 1 base from J, the gap between germline ends came to 15 bases. The CDR3 region is CASSPASAGAKNIQYF. In nucleotides, the CDR3 is TGTGCCAGCAGCCCGGCGTCGGCGGGGGCCAAAAACATTCAGTACTTC.

The chain employs TRBV9 and TRBJ1-1; D remains ambiguous. Germline values: CDR1 SGDLS, CDR2 YYNGEE. The V end was cut by 4 bases, the J end by 1 base, with 11 bases between. The CDR3 runs to 14 residues. CDR3 amino acids: CASSMGPQNTEAFF. In DNA form, the CDR3 reads TGTGCCAGCAGCATGGGCCCGCAGAACACTGAAGCTTTCTTT.

The gene calls are TRBV19 and TRBJ1-6; TRBD1 agrees at 8 bases. In germline, CDR1 is LNHDA, CDR2 SQIVND (reference sequence). This CDR3 has 13 residues. After removal of 8 bases from V and 6 bases from J, the junction contained 3 bases not matched to a gene. CDR3 region: CASRTGLNSPLHF. CDR3 sequence (DNA): TGTGCCAGTCGGACAGGGCTTAATTCACCCCTCCACTTT.

This chain connects TRBV6-6 to TRBJ1-5; D gene unclear. CDR3 length equals 16 residues. V lost 0 bases and J lost 4, with 13 bases in between. Germline V gene data show CDR1 as MNHNY and CDR2 as SVGAGI (reference sequence). This CDR3 is CASSYSSGRRNQPQHF. The CDR3 nucleotides read TGTGCCAGCAGTTACTCGAGTGGCCGGCGAAATCAGCCCCAGCATTTT.

V usage is TRBV7-6 and J usage is TRBJ2-4; the match to TRBD1 covers 7 bases. Trimming cost V 2 bases and J 5 bases; bases outside gene matches: 12. The CDR3 consists of 17 residues. The germline V gene has CDR1 SGHVS and CDR2 FNYEAQ. The CDR3 coding sequence is TGTGCCAGCAGCTTAACAGCAGGCAGGGGGTCGCAAAACATTCAGTACTTC. Encoded protein: CASSLTAGRGSQNIQYF.

The chain uses TRBV11-2 and TRBJ2-7, with 7 positions matching TRBD1. Germline-derived CDR1 and CDR2 are SGHAT and FQNNGV. The CDR3 is made up of 14 amino acids. V shed 6 bases, J shed 2 bases, and the junction held 7 bases outside the gene matches. In DNA, the CDR3 is TGTGCCAGCAGACCCGGGACAGTCCCCTACGAGCAGTACTTC. This translates into CASRPGTVPYEQYF.

The sample holds a few counts of this clone. This rearrangement joins TRBV29-1 to TRBJ1-1, with D possibly TRBD1 on 5 matching bases. The germline CDR1 and CDR2 sequences are SQVTM and ANQGSEA. Trimming took 4 bases from V and 8 from J, leaving 20 bases between them. The CDR3 contains 14 residues. The CDR3 region is CSVVVTRGWGEAFF. The CDR3, as DNA: TGCAGCGTTGTCGTGACAAGGGGATGGGGAGAAGCTTTCTTT. The full variable domain, rest sourced from reference TRBV29-1 and TRBJ1-1, is SAVISQKPSRDICQRGTSLTIQCQVDSQVTMMFWYRQQPGQSLTLIATANQGSEATYESGFVIDKFPISRPNLTFSTLTVSNMSPEDSSIYLCSVVVTRGWGEAFFGQGTRLTVV.

The chain employs TRBV19 and TRBJ2-3; no clear D gene. The CDR3 loop spans 11 amino acids. The germline V and J ends were trimmed by 7 bases and 5 bases, with 7 bases remaining between them. CDR1 is LNHDA and CDR2 is SQIVND in the germline V gene (reference sequence). Written as DNA, the CDR3 is TGTGCCAGTATGAGAGGAGATACGCAGTATTTT. This translates into CASMRGDTQYF. Full variable domain (missing parts from reference TRBV19 and TRBJ2-3): DGGITQSPKYLFRKEGQNVTLSCEQNLNHDAMYWYRQDPGQGLRLIYYSQIVNDFQKGDIAEGYSVSREKKESFPLTVTSAQKNPTAFYLCASMRGDTQYFGPGTRLTVL.

This rearrangement joins TRBV5-5 to TRBJ1-1; D not certain. V lost 2 bases to trimming and J lost 5 bases, with 10 bases between them. Germline lookup yields CDR1 SGHKS and CDR2 YYEKEE (reference sequence). This CDR3 comprises 13 residues. The CDR3 DNA follows: TGTGCCAGCAGCTTCGTCTCGGCGACTGAAGCTTTCTTT. The encoded protein is CASSFVSATEAFF.

This clone was found once. The genes are TRBV5-5 and TRBJ1-2, with 9 bases lining up with TRBD1. Germline V gives CDR1 SGHKS, CDR2 YYEKEE (reference sequence). J gave up 2 bases and V 2 bases, and 4 bases lay outside the gene matches. The CDR3 contains 15 residues. CDR3 region: CASSLFGTGNYGYTF. In DNA form, the CDR3 reads TGTGCCAGCAGCTTATTTGGGACAGGGAACTATGGCTACACCTTC.

A remark on this clone: The same CDR3 arises from other DNA sequences in this sample as well. V is TRBV7-2 and J is TRBJ2-7; no reliable D call. V lost 5 bases and J lost 0, with 5 bases in between. This CDR3 has 12 amino acids. Looked up from germline, CDR1 is SGHTA and CDR2 is FQGNSA. CDR3 bases: TGTGCCAGCAGCCCTAACTCCTACGAGCAGTACTTC. Protein product: CASSPNSYEQYF.

V is TRBV5-1 and J is TRBJ2-5; D is unresolved. Germline V gives CDR1 SGHRS, CDR2 YFSETQ. Trimming pared 1 base from V and 9 bases from J, leaving 13 bases between. The CDR3 sequence is 13 residues long. The DNA for the CDR3 is TGCGCCAGCAGCTTGCCCCCAAGTATGGCCCAGTACTTC. Encoded protein: CASSLPPSMAQYF.

This chain uses TRBV6-1 with TRBJ2-7; TRBD2 matches at 12 bases. The CDR3 extends over 13 amino acids. The J segment lost 2 bases and the V segment lost 8 bases, leaving 1 base of the junction unmatched. Germline CDR1 MNHNS, CDR2 SASEGT. The CDR3 DNA reads TGTGCCAGCGGACTAGCGGGAACCTACGAGCAGTACTTC. This gives the protein CASGLAGTYEQYF.

The rearrangement joins TRBV18 to TRBJ2-7, with D unclear. CDR1 and CDR2 (germline): KGHSH, LQKENI. The V gene lost 0 bases and the J gene lost 2 bases, with 8 bases spanning the gap. CDR3 length: 14 residues. The CDR3 protein is CASSPPSRTYEQYF. The CDR3 DNA follows: TGTGCCAGCTCACCACCGTCCAGGACCTACGAGCAGTACTTC.

V usage is TRBV28 and J usage is TRBJ2-3; D not certain. Trimming pared 6 bases from V and 4 bases from J, leaving 11 bases between. The V gene's germline CDR1 is MDHEN and CDR2 SYDVKM. The CDR3 is made up of 13 amino acids. CDR3 bases: TGTGCCAGCAGAAAATCAAGTGCAGATACGCAGTATTTT. Translated: CASRKSSADTQYF.

DNA of the CDR3: TGCGCCAGCAGCTTGGATCGCCCTCCTAAGACTGAAGCTTTCTTT. Translating gives CASSLDRPPKTEAFF. V gene TRBV5-1 combines with J gene TRBJ1-1; D remains ambiguous. The CDR3 is 15 amino acids. The V gene's germline CDR1 is SGHRS and CDR2 YFSETQ. V was clipped by 0 bases and J by 5 bases, with 14 bases between them.

J is TRBJ2-2 and V is TRBV27; possible D gene TRBD2, 5 bases. V shed 6 bases and J shed 3 bases, with 11 bases lying between them. Per germline, CDR1 MNHEY and CDR2 SMNVEV (reference sequence). CDR3 length: 14 amino acids. DNA of the CDR3: TGTGCCAGCAGACATCTCGGGGACACCGGGGAGCTGTTTTTT. Encoded protein: CASRHLGDTGELFF.

The CDR3 loop is CASSLPDRVNTGELFF. Written as DNA, the CDR3 is TGTGCCAGCAGCTTGCCGGACAGGGTAAACACCGGGGAGCTGTTTTTT. The chain carries TRBV5-4 and TRBJ2-2, with TRBD1 matching 8 bases. V lost 1 base to trimming and J lost 2 bases; unmatched junction nucleotides: 4. The CDR3 runs 16 residues. In germline, CDR1 is SGHNT, CDR2 YYREEE (reference sequence).

The rearrangement joins TRBV5-5 to TRBJ1-1; 8 bases are shared with TRBD1. The CDR3 has 16 amino acids. In germline, CDR1 is SGHKS, CDR2 YYEKEE (reference sequence). J lost 7 bases, V lost 0 bases, and 11 bases had no gene match. The CDR3 nucleotides are TGTGCCAGCAGCTTGGCCGTCAGGGGGCAGAATGGTGAAGCTTTCTTT. Protein product: CASSLAVRGQNGEAFF.

The chain joins TRBV6-5 to TRBJ1-1, with unresolved D. Germline CDR1 is MNHEY and CDR2 is SVGAGI. The V gene lost 5 bases and the J gene lost 1 base, with 11 bases spanning the gap. The CDR3 spans 14 residues. Here the CDR3 DNA reads TGTGCCAGCAGTCCTGGACGGGAGAACACTGAAGCTTTCTTT. Its protein is CASSPGRENTEAFF.

Only one count was recorded for this clone. CDR3 DNA sequence: TGTGCCACCACCTTAAGGGGACCCGTCGTGGCTAATGAAAAACTGTTTTTT. It codes for CATTLRGPVVANEKLFF. The chain employs TRBV27 and TRBJ1-4; D possibly corresponds to TRBD1 (5 bases). Germline assignment: CDR1 MNHEY and CDR2 SMNVEV (reference sequence). The CDR3 runs 17 residues. Between the trimmed V and J ends, which lost 10 bases and 3 bases, there was a span of 24 bases.